The next 23 T cell receptor beta chains were all read from a single sample in a study of blood T cell repertoires in COVID-19. Method: immunoSEQ multiplex PCR; TCRdb's copy keeps in-frame clones and lacks some. The sample shows under 200,000 clones, roughly 82% of them seen only once. The sample was PBMCs or T cells enriched from blood (not recorded which). The source of these receptors is a woman aged 55 to 70 with acute COVID-19.

The chain carries TRBV7-2 and TRBJ2-3; D is perhaps TRBD1 (6 bases). Trimming removed 0 bases from V and 0 bases from J, with 10 bases in between. The germline V gene has CDR1 SGHTA and CDR2 FQGNSA. The CDR3 runs to 16 residues. The chain's CDR3 is CASSLARQVSTDTQYF. As DNA, the CDR3 is TGTGCCAGCAGCTTAGCCAGACAGGTTAGCACAGATACGCAGTATTTT.

This clone was seen more than once but under ten times. The rearrangement links TRBV27 to TRBJ1-5, with D perhaps TRBD1 (5 bases). Germline loops: CDR1 MNHEY, CDR2 SMNVEV (reference sequence). This CDR3 region has 14 residues. Trimming took 5 bases from V and 5 from J, leaving 13 bases between them. CDR3 sequence reads: CASSRGGRYQPQHF. Here the CDR3 DNA reads TGTGCCAGCAGTCGGGGGGGAAGGTATCAGCCCCAGCATTTT.

The chain recombines TRBV5-6 with TRBJ2-1, with TRBD2 matching over 8 bases. V was clipped by 4 bases and J by 6 bases; unmatched bases: 9. This CDR3 is built from 15 residues. CDR1 SGHDT and CDR2 YYEEEE come from the germline V gene. In nucleotides, the CDR3 is TGTGCCAGCAGCCAAAGCGGGAGAGTGCCCAATGAGCAGTTCTTC. This encodes CASSQSGRVPNEQFF.

Only a few counts were recorded for this clone. The V call is TRBV10-3, the J call TRBJ2-2, with 8 bases that match TRBD1. This CDR3 comprises 16 residues. Germline CDR1 and CDR2: ENHRY and SYGVKD. V gave up 8 bases and J gave up 7 bases; unmatched junction bases: 15. CDR3 sequence: CAIRRQGAGLNGELFF. The CDR3, as DNA: TGTGCCATCCGACGCCAGGGGGCAGGGTTGAACGGGGAGCTGTTTTTT.

The V call is TRBV11-2, the J call TRBJ2-5; D is unclear. This CDR3 spans 19 amino acids. The V gene lost 4 bases and the J gene lost 5 bases, with 29 bases spanning the gap. Germline V lookup: CDR1 SGHAT, CDR2 FQNNGV. The CDR3 region has the DNA TGTGCCAGCAGCTCCCCGACCTATTCTAGGTATCCAAGTCGGGAGACCCAGTACTTC. Residues: CASSSPTYSRYPSRETQYF.

The chain couples TRBV5-6 to TRBJ2-7, with 7 positions matching TRBD1. The CDR3 covers 14 residues. The germline CDR1 and CDR2 sequences are SGHDT and YYEEEE. V was pared by 4 bases and J by 2 bases, with 6 bases of the junction left unmatched. The CDR3 DNA reads TGTGCCAGCAGCAGCACCGGGACAGCCTACGAGCAGTACGTC. Translation gives CASSSTGTAYEQYV.

This clone was seen at least ten times. This chain joins TRBV5-5 and TRBJ1-2; 8 positions match TRBD1. The CDR3 runs 14 residues. Germline values: CDR1 SGHKS, CDR2 YYEKEE (reference sequence). J lost 7 bases, V lost 1 base, and 6 bases had no gene match. CDR3 amino acids: CASSLLQGAGGYTF. In nucleotides, the CDR3 is TGTGCCAGCAGCTTGTTGCAGGGGGCGGGTGGCTACACCTTC.

The J gene is TRBJ2-1, the V gene TRBV7-8; a weak D match, TRBD2 (6 bases). V was pared by 5 bases and J by 4 bases, with 15 bases between. The CDR3 has 15 residues. Germline assignment: CDR1 SGHVS and CDR2 FQNEAQ. The CDR3 spells CASSHWGGVYNEQFF. The CDR3 DNA sequence: TGTGCCAGCAGCCACTGGGGCGGGGTGTACAATGAGCAGTTCTTC.

V usage is TRBV19 and J usage is TRBJ2-1; TRBD2 matches at 9 bases. The J segment lost 7 bases and the V segment lost 7 bases, leaving 8 bases of the junction unmatched. Per germline, CDR1 LNHDA and CDR2 SQIVND (reference sequence). CDR3 size: 14 residues. CDR3 protein: CASIDSGGRNEQFF. In DNA, the CDR3 is TGTGCCAGTATAGATAGCGGGGGAAGAAATGAGCAGTTCTTC.

The rearrangement joins TRBV5-8 to TRBJ2-1; 11 bases are a match to TRBD2. From germline, CDR1 is SGHTS and CDR2 YDEGEE. This CDR3 region has 17 residues. The ends lost 2 bases at V and 0 bases at J; junction bases unmatched: 4. The CDR3 region has the DNA TGTGCCAGCAGCTTTGCGGGACTAGCGGCCTCCTACAATGAGCAGTTCTTC. Translating gives CASSFAGLAASYNEQFF.

The V call is TRBV12-3 or TRBV12-4, the J call TRBJ1-3; maybe TRBD1 (5 bases). Trimming took 7 bases from V and 8 from J, leaving 15 bases between them. This CDR3 is built from 13 residues. CDR3 DNA sequence: TGTGCCAGCACCCCCGGGGGGGTAGACACCATATATTTT. Translation: CASTPGGVDTIYF.

The CDR3 spells CASSFFDRDENSPLHF. CDR3 bases: TGTGCCAGCAGCTTTTTCGACAGGGATGAAAATTCACCCCTCCACTTT. The gene calls are TRBV5-4 and TRBJ1-6; 7 positions agree with TRBD1. The CDR3 is 16 amino acids. V gave up 2 bases and J gave up 7 bases; unmatched junction bases: 9. Looked up from germline, CDR1 is SGHNT and CDR2 is YYREEE (reference sequence).

CDR3 residues: CASSLIPGGGGNEQFF. DNA for the CDR3: TGCGCCAGCAGCTTGATCCCGGGAGGCGGGGGGAATGAGCAGTTCTTC. The chain uses TRBV5-1 and TRBJ2-1, with TRBD2 identical over 8 bases. V lost 1 base to trimming and J lost 7 bases; unmatched junction nucleotides: 10. This CDR3 has 16 amino acids. The V gene's germline CDR1 is SGHRS and CDR2 YFSETQ.

The rearrangement links TRBV12-3 or TRBV12-4 to TRBJ1-4; D call uncertain. There are 13 residues in the CDR3. Trimming took 4 bases from V and 10 from J, leaving 13 bases between them. DNA for the CDR3: TGTGCCAGCAGTTCGAGCGGTGTGGGAAAACTGTTTTTT. Its protein product is CASSSSGVGKLFF.

In the case of this clone: Mismatch with germline at one junction end may stem from a read error. The chain has TRBV11-3 and TRBJ2-2, with 8 bases fitting TRBD2. The CDR3 covers 13 residues. Germline assignment: CDR1 SGHNT and CDR2 YENEEA. The CDR3 protein is CASSLDTRGGLFF. CDR3 coding DNA: TGTGCCAGCAGCTTAGATACCCGGGGGGGGCTGTTTTTT.

The chain couples TRBV5-1 to TRBJ2-3; the D is unclear. Between the trimmed V and J ends, which lost 1 base and 0 bases, there was a span of 9 bases. Looked up from germline, CDR1 is SGHRS and CDR2 is YFSETQ. The CDR3 has 15 residues. The CDR3 DNA is TGCGCCAGCAGCTTGCGCACTCCTAGCACAGATACGCAGTATTTT. It specifies CASSLRTPSTDTQYF.

This clone was seen a single time. This chain connects TRBV6-6 to TRBJ2-2; a possible D gene is TRBD2 (6 bases). The germline gives CDR1 MNHNY, CDR2 SVGAGI (reference sequence). Trimming cost V 8 bases and J 3 bases, with 16 bases left between them. The CDR3 covers 15 residues. The DNA for the CDR3 is TGTGCCAGCCACGGGCGGAGGGGCTACACCGGGGAGCTGTTTTTT. This codes for CASHGRRGYTGELFF.

This sequence joins TRBV13 and TRBJ2-3; 11 bases are shared with TRBD2. Per the germline V gene, CDR1 is PRHDT and CDR2 is FYEKMQ (reference sequence). The CDR3 contains 15 residues. V was pared by 5 bases and J by 2 bases, with 3 bases of the junction left unmatched. The CDR3: CASSMTSGVTDTQYF. CDR3 nucleotide sequence: TGTGCCAGCAGCATGACTAGCGGGGTCACAGATACGCAGTATTTT.

The rearrangement links TRBV6-5 to TRBJ1-2, with TRBD1 matching over 7 bases. CDR1 and CDR2 from the germline V gene are MNHEY and SVGAGI. This CDR3 is built from 11 residues. The trim removed 6 bases at V and 9 bases at J, leaving 4 bases unmatched. The CDR3 DNA is TGTGCCAGCAGCTACAGGGGTAGCTACACCTTC. Its translation: CASSYRGSYTF.

This clone was seen more than once but under ten times. The rearrangement uses TRBV28 and TRBJ1-1, with 9 nucleotides matching TRBD1. V lost 4 bases, J lost 4 bases, and 10 bases stayed unmatched. The CDR3 is 16 amino acids. CDR1 MDHEN and CDR2 SYDVKM come from the germline V gene. CDR3 loop: CASSSTFGDRATEAFF. CDR3 DNA: TGTGCCAGCAGTTCCACGTTTGGGGACAGGGCCACTGAAGCTTTCTTT. Full variable domain (remainder filled in from reference TRBV28 and TRBJ1-1): DVKVTQSSRYLVKRTGEKVFLECVQDMDHENMFWYRQDPGLGLRLIYFSYDVKMKEKGDIPEGYSVSREKKERFSLILESASTNQTSMYLCASSSTFGDRATEAFFGQGTRLTVV.

A word on this clone: Its ends do not fully match the called genes, so a read error is possible. The chain uses TRBV18 and TRBJ1-1, with D unclear. This CDR3 comprises 14 residues. Germline CDR1 reads KGHSH; CDR2 reads LQKENI. This chain's CDR3 is CASSPPSRNTEAFF. The CDR3 bases are TGTGCCAGCTCGCCACCGTCCAGGAACACTGAAGCTTTCTTT.

The chain recombines TRBV9 with TRBJ1-1; D not resolved. With 4 bases removed from V and 2 bases from J, the gap between germline ends came to 15 bases. The germline gives CDR1 SGDLS, CDR2 YYNGEE. This CDR3 contains 15 residues. The CDR3 sequence: CASSPESSRNTEAFF. CDR3 bases: TGTGCCAGCAGCCCCGAATCCTCTAGAAACACTGAAGCTTTCTTT.

The chain uses TRBV11-3 and TRBJ2-5, with 7 positions matching TRBD1. V lost 1 base, J lost 2 bases, and 7 bases stayed unmatched. The CDR3 consists of 16 residues. Germline assignment: CDR1 SGHNT and CDR2 YENEEA. CDR3 amino acids: CASSLGTGTVQETQYF. Written as DNA, the CDR3 is TGTGCCAGCAGCTTAGGGACCGGGACAGTACAAGAGACCCAGTACTTC.